Described below is a single T cell receptor (beta chain) sequence and its context. Its antigen is undetermined. Vbeta (60) and Jbeta (13) primers were used in the PCR. Data came from immunoSEQ multiplex PCR; TCRdb stores just in-frame clones and leaves some out. The profile shows some 84,000 clones, about 77% of them singletons. The data were taken from a study of cytomegalovirus exposure and HLA in healthy donors. General study findings and limits: The authors later found HLA-associated TCR beta chains more clonally expanded than equally common others. A missense variant in DCLRE1C was later tied to TCR beta V- and J-gene trimming. Later analysis identified several of the most significant clusters that appeared linked to common viral pathogens. As a later analysis revealed, the rate of TCR association differed by HLA locus, with DRB1 most and HLA-C fewest.

The CDR3 extends over 15 amino acids. J lost 3 bases, V lost 3 bases, and 8 bases had no gene match. Germline V gene data show CDR1 as SEHNR and CDR2 as FQNEAQ (reference sequence). The sequencing sample was made of PBMCs. This receptor was identified in a male donor in good health and CMV-seropositive. This sequence joins TRBV7-9 and TRBJ2-7; 7 bases match TRBD1. The CDR3 coding sequence is TGTGCCAGCAGCTTCGGGGACAGAAAAGGCTACGAGCAGTACTTC. It encodes CASSFGDRKGYEQYF.